This TCR beta chain is drawn from a study of cytomegalovirus exposure and HLA in healthy donors. A note on this clone: Its specificity is unknown.

Findings of the study overall: Listed as cytomegalovirus-associated were 150 to 200 TCR beta chains. The classifier, whose performance was assessed in both the original and validation cohorts, reportedly diagnosed cytomegalovirus status with high specificity and sensitivity.

The J segment lost 7 bases and the V segment lost 5 bases, leaving 13 bases of the junction unmatched. Germline CDR1 SEHNR, CDR2 FQNEAQ (reference sequence). This CDR3 region has 16 residues. With 60 Vbeta and 13 Jbeta primers, the PCR was carried out. Clones were read by immunoSEQ multiplex PCR, and TCRdb kept only the in-frame ones, dropping some. The sample shows some 100,000 clones, roughly 69% of them seen only once. Sequenced sample: PBMCs. The genes are TRBV7-9 and TRBJ1-4; TRBD1 aligns across 7 bases. This sequence was found in a human donor in good health. The CDR3 loop reads CASSLGETGRSEKLFF. DNA for the CDR3: TGTGCCAGCAGCCTGGGGGAGACAGGGCGGAGTGAAAAACTGTTTTTT. Full variable domain (outside the CDR3, taken from reference TRBV7-9 and TRBJ1-4): DTGVSQNPRHKITKRGQNVTFRCDPISEHNRLYWYRQTLGQGPEFLTYFQNEAQLEKSRLLSDRFSAERPKGSFSTLEIQRTEQGDSAMYLCASSLGETGRSEKLFFGSGTQLSVL.